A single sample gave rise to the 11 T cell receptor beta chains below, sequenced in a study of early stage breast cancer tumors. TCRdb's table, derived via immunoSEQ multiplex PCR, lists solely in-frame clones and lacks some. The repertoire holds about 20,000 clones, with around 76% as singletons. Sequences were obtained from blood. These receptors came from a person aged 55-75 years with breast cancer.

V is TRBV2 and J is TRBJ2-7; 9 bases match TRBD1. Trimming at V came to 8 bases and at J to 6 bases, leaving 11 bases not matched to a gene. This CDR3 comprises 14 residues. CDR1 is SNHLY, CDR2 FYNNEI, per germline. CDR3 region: CASQSGTGSGEQYF. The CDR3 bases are TGTGCCAGCCAATCCGGGACAGGGTCTGGCGAGCAGTACTTC. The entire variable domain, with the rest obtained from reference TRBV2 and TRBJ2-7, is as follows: EPEVTQTPSHQVTQMGQEVILRCVPISNHLYFYWYRQILGQKVEFLVSFYNNEISEKSEIFDDQFSVERPDGSNFTLKIRSTKLEDSAMYFCASQSGTGSGEQYFGPGTRLTVT.

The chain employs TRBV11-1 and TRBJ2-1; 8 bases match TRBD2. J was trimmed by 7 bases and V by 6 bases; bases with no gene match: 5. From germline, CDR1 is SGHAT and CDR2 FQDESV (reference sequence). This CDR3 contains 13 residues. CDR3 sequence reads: CASRLAVLNEQFF. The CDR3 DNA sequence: TGTGCCAGCAGACTAGCGGTCTTGAATGAGCAGTTCTTC. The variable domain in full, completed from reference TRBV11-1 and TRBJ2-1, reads EAEVAQSPRYKITEKSQAVAFWCDPISGHATLYWYRQILGQGPELLVQFQDESVVDDSQLPKDRFSAERLKGVDSTLKIQPAELGDSAMYLCASRLAVLNEQFFGPGTRLTVL.

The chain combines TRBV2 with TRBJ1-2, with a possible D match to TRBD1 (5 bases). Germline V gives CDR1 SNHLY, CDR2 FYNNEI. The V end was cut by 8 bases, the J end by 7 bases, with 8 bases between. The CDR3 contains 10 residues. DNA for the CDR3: TGTGCCAGCCGAAGGGGTGGCTACACCTTC. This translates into CASRRGGYTF.

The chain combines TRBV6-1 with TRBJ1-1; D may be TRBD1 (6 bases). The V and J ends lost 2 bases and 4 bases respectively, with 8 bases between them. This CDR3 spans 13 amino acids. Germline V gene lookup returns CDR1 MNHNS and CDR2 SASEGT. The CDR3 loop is CASSENRVTEAFF. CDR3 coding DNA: TGTGCCAGCAGTGAAAACAGGGTCACTGAAGCTTTCTTT.

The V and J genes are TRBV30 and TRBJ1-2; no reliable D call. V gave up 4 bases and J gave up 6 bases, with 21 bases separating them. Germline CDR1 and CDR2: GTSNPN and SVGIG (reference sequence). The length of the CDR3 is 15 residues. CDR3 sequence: CAWTLNLGPFDGYTF. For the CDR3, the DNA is TGTGCCTGGACCCTCAACCTGGGTCCGTTTGATGGCTACACCTTC.

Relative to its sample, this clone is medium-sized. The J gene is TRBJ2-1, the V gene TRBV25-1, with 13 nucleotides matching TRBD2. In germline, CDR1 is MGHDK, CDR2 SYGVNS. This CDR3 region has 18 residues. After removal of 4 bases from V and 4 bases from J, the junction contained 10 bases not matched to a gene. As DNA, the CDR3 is TGTGCCAGCAGTGCGGGGGGGACTAGCGGGACGGAGTACAATGAGCAGTTCTTC. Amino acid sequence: CASSAGGTSGTEYNEQFF.

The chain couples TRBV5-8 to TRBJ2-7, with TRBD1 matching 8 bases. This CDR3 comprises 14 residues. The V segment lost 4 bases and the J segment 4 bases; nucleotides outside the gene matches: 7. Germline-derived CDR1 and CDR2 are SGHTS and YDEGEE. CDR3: CASSPRTGSYEQYF. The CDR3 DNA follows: TGTGCCAGCAGCCCCCGGACAGGGAGTTACGAGCAGTACTTC.

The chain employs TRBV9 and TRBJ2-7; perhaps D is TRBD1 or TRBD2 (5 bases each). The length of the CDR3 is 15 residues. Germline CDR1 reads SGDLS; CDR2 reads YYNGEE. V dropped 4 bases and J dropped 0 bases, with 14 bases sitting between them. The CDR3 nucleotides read TGTGCCAGCAGCCGAGGGGCAGGGAGCTCCTACGAGCAGTACTTC. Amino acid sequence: CASSRGAGSSYEQYF.

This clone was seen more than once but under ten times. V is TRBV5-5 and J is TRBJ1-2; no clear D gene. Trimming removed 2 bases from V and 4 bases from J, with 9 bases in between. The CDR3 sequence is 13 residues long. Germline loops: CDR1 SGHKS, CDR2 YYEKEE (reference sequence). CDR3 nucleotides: TGTGCCAGCAGCTTCGCCACGGGCTATGGCTACACCTTC. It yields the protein CASSFATGYGYTF. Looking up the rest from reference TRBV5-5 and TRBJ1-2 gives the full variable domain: DAGVTQSPTHLIKTRGQQVTLRCSPISGHKSVSWYQQVLGQGPQFIFQYYEKEERGRGNFPDRFSARQFPNYSSELNVNALLLGDSALYLCASSFATGYGYTFGSGTRLTVV.

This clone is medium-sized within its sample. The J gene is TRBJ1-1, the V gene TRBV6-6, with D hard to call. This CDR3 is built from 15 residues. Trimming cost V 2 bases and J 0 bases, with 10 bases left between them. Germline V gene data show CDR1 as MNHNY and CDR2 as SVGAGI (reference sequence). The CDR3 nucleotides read TGTGCCAGCAGTTACGCTCCCTTCATGAACACTGAAGCTTTCTTT. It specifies CASSYAPFMNTEAFF.

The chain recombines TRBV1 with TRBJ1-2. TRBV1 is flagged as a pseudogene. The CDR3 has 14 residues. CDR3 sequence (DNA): TGCACCAGCAGCCAAGACCCCGGGGCCTATGGCTACACCTTC. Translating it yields CTSSQDPGAYGYTF.